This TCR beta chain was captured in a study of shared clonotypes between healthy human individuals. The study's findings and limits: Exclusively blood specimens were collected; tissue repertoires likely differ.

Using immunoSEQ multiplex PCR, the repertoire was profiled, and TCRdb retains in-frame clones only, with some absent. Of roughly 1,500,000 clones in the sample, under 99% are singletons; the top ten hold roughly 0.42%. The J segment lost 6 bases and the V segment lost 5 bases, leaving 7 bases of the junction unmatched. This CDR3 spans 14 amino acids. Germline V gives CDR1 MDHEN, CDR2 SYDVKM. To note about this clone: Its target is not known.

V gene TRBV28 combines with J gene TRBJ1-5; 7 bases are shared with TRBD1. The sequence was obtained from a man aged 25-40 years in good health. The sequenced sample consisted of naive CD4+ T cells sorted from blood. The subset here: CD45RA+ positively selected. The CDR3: CASSLTGPGQPQHF. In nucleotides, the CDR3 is TGTGCCAGCAGTCTGACAGGGCCCGGTCAGCCCCAGCATTTT.